This T cell receptor beta chain was captured by sequencing in a study of T cell responses to AZD1222 COVID-19 vaccine. Regarding the study as a whole: Donors in the cohort were predominantly white British and more often female, and clonal diversity was possibly underestimated. Targets within unmutated variant regions were reportedly found for nearly half of spike-specific TCRs. Dominant CD4 TCR responses targeted spike regions 160-218 and 743-854. Baseline testing showed seropositivity in only a handful of AZD1222 recipients.

The CDR3 length is 13 residues. Deletions cut 2 bases from V and 5 bases from J, with 10 bases between. The V gene's germline CDR1 is SNHLY and CDR2 FYNNEI. About this clone itself: What it binds is unknown.

TCRdb's copy holds only in-frame clones and misses some; the assay was immunoSEQ multiplex PCR. This table has about 110,000 clones, roughly 90% appearing once. The specimen comprised peripheral blood, sampled on day 0 of MenACWY control vaccination. The source is an adult in good health. The V gene is TRBV2, the J gene TRBJ2-7; the D is unclear. For the CDR3, the DNA is TGTGCCAGCAGTGAATACAGAACTAACGAGCAGTACTTC. Translating it yields CASSEYRTNEQYF.